This T cell receptor (beta chain) derives from a study of cytomegalovirus exposure and HLA in healthy donors. TCRdb's copy holds only in-frame clones and misses some; the assay was immunoSEQ multiplex PCR. Among about 260,000 clones, around 91% were seen once, and the ten largest hold just over 3%. Losses at the gene ends were 8 bases for V and 5 bases for J; bases not matched to a gene: 5. The CDR3 is 12 amino acids. Germline loops: CDR1 WSHSY, CDR2 SAAADI. The receptor was isolated from a woman aged 25 to 39 in good health and CMV-seronegative. The chain employs TRBV10-2 and TRBJ2-5; 7 bases fit TRBD2. Sequenced material: PBMCs. The CDR3 region has the DNA TGCGCCAGCCTGGGAGGGGACGAGACCCAGTACTTC. Its protein product is CASLGGDETQYF.